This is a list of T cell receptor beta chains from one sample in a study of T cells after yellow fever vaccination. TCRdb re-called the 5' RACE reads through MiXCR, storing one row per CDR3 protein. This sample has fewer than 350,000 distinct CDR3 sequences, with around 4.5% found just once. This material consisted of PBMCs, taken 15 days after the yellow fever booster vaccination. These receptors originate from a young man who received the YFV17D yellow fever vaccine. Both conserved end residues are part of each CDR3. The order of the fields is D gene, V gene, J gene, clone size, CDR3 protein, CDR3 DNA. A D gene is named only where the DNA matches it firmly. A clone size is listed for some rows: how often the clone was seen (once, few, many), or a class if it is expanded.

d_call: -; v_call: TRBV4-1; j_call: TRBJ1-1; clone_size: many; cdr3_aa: CASSQGWGSLNTEAFF; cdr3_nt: TGCGCCAGCAGCCAAGGCTGGGGCTCTCTGAACACTGAAGCTTTCTTT
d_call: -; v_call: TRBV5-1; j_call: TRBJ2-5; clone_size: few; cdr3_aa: CASSLYGPGRLQETQYF; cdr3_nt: TGCGCCAGCAGCTTATACGGTCCAGGGAGGCTTCAAGAGACCCAGTACTTC
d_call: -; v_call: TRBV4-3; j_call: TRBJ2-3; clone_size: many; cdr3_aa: CASSQGTSRQGRDTQYF; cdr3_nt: TGCGCCAGCAGCCAAGGGACCTCGCGGCAGGGTAGAGATACGCAGTATTTT
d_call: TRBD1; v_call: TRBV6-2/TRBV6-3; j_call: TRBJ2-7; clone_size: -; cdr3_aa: CASSGGTGDYEQYF; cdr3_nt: TGTGCCAGCAGTGGAGGGACAGGGGACTACGAGCAGTACTTC
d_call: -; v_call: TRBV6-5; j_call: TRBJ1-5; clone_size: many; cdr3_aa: CASSYGTGQPQHF; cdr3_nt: TGTGCCAGCAGTTACGGGACGGGGCAGCCCCAGCATTTT
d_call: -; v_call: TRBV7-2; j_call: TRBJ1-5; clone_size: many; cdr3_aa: CASSPSVDQPQHF; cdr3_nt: TGTGCCAGCAGCCCCTCGGTTGATCAGCCCCAGCATTTT
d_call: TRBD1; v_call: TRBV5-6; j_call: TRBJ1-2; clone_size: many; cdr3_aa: CASNARTGAYGYTF; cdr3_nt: TGTGCCAGCAACGCACGGACAGGCGCCTATGGCTACACCTTC
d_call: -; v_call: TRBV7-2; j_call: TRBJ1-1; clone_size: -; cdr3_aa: CASSFITSTEAFF; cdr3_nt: TGTGCCAGCAGCTTCATAACTAGCACTGAAGCTTTCTTT
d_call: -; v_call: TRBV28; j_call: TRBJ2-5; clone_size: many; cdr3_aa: CASSWPGGRMKTQYF; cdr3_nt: TGTGCCAGCAGTTGGCCAGGGGGGCGCATGAAGACCCAGTACTTC
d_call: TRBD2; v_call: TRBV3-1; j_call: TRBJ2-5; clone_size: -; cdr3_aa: CASSFGGASGGKTQYF; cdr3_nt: TGTGCCAGCAGCTTCGGCGGGGCTAGCGGGGGGAAGACCCAGTACTTC
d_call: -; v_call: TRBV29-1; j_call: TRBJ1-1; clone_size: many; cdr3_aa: CSVPPGGATALNTEAFF; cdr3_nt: TGCAGCGTTCCCCCCGGCGGGGCCACAGCATTAAACACTGAAGCTTTCTTT
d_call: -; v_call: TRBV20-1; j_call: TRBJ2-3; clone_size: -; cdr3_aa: CSANKRDEYTDTQYF; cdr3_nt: TGCAGTGCTAACAAACGGGACGAATATACAGATACGCAGTATTTT
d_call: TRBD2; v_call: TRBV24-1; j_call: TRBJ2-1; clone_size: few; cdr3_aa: CATSDLGSGAGEQFF; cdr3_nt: TGTGCCACCAGTGATTTGGGTAGCGGGGCTGGGGAGCAGTTCTTC
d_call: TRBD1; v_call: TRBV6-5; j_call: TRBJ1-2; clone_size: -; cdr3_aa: CASSFRGRRGYTF; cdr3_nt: TGTGCCAGCAGTTTTAGGGGGCGGCGAGGCTACACCTTC
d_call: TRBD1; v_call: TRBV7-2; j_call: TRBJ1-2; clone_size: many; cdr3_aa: CASSFGQGYGYTF; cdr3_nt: TGTGCCAGCAGCTTTGGACAGGGCTATGGCTACACCTTC
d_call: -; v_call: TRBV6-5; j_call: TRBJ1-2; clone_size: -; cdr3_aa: CASSYLTGGNYGYTF; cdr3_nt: TGTGCCAGCAGTTATTTAACGGGCGGGAACTATGGCTACACCTTC
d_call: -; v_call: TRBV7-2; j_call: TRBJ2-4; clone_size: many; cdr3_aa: CASTLGISPAKNIQYF; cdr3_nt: TGTGCCAGCACTCTAGGGATATCTCCGGCCAAAAACATTCAGTACTTC
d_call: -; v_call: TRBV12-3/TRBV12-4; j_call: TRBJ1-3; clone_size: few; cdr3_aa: CASSFREAGNTIYF; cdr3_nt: TGTGCCAGCAGTTTCAGGGAGGCTGGAAACACCATATATTTT
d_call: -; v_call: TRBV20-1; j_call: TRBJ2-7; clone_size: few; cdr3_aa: CSAGPTYEQYF; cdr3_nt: TGCAGTGCGGGGCCCACCTACGAGCAGTACTTC
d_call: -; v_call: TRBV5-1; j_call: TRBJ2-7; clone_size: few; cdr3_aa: CASYRGKYEQYF; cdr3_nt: TGCGCCAGCTACAGAGGAAAATACGAGCAGTACTTC
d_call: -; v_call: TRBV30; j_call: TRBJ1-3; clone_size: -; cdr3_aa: CAWVRGSGNTIYF; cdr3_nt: TGTGCCTGGGTCAGGGGCTCTGGAAACACCATATATTTT
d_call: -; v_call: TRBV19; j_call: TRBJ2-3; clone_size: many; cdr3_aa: CASSIQGLEDTQYF; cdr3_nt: TGTGCCAGTAGCATTCAGGGTCTGGAGGATACGCAGTATTTT
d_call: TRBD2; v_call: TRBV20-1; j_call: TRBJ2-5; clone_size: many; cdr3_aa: CSALGLAGSETQYF; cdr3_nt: TGCAGTGCCCTGGGACTAGCAGGTTCAGAGACCCAGTACTTC
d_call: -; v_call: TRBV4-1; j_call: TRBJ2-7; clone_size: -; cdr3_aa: CASSQGSRRVGILGLYEQYF; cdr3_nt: TGCGCCAGCAGCCAAGGAAGTCGGCGGGTAGGGATTCTTGGACTCTACGAGCAGTACTTC
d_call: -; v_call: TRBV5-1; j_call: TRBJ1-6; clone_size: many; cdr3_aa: CASRVGPNAANSPLHF; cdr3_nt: TGCGCCAGCAGAGTCGGGCCCAACGCTGCTAATTCACCCCTCCACTTT
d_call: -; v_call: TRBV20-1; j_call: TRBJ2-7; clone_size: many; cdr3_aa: CSAREEQNSYEQYF; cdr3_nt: TGCAGTGCTAGAGAGGAACAGAACTCCTACGAGCAGTACTTC
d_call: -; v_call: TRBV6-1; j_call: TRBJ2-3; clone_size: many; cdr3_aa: CASSGPGLGAYF; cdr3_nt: TGTGCCAGCAGTGGACCGGGACTTGGGGCGTATTTT
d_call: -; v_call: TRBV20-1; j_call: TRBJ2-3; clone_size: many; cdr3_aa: CSATTPLARVTDTQYF; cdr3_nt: TGCAGTGCTACAACTCCTCTAGCGAGGGTTACAGATACGCAGTATTTT
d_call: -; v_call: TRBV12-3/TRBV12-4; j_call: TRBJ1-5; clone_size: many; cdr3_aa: CASSTRQAVQHF; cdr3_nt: TGTGCCAGCAGCACCCGACAGGCTGTCCAGCATTTT
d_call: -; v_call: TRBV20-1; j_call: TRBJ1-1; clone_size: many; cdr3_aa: CSAQDTEAFF; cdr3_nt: TGCAGTGCCCAGGACACTGAAGCTTTCTTT
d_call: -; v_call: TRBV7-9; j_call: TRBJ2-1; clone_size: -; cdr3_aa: CASSLALAGTYNEQFF; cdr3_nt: TGTGCCAGCAGCTTAGCGCTGGCGGGGACCTACAATGAGCAGTTCTTC
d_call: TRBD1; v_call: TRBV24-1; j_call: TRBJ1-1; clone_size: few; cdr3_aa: CAVGNRGNTEAFF; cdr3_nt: TGTGCCGTCGGGAACAGGGGTAACACTGAAGCTTTCTTT
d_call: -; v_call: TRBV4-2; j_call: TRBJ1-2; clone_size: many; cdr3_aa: CASSPKQGANYGYTF; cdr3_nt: TGTGCCAGCAGCCCTAAGCAGGGAGCTAACTATGGCTACACCTTC
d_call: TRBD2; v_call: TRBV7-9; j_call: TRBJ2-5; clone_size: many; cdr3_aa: CATETSGGRETQYF; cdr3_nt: TGTGCCACCGAGACTAGCGGGGGTCGGGAGACCCAGTACTTC
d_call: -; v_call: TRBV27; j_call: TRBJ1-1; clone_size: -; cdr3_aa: CASSDAGRYTEAFF; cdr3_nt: TGTGCCAGCAGCGACGCAGGGCGGTACACTGAAGCTTTCTTT
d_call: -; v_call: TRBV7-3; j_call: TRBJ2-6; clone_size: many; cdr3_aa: CASRDGTAGANVLTF; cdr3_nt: TGTGCCAGCAGGGACGGTACTGCGGGGGCCAACGTCCTGACTTTC
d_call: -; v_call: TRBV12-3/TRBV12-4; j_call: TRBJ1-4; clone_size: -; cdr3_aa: CASSSAAKLFF; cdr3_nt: TGTGCCAGCAGTTCAGCCGCAAAACTGTTTTTT
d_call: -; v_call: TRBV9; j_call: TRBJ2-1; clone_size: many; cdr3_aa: CASSPPGRRGEQFF; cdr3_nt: TGTGCCAGCAGCCCCCCGGGGAGAAGGGGTGAGCAGTTCTTC
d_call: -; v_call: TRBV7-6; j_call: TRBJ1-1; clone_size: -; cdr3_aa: CASSGRGGAETEAFF; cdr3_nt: TGTGCCAGCAGCGGCCGGGGGGGGGCCGAGACTGAAGCTTTCTTT
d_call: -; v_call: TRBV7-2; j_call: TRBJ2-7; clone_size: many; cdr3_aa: CASSLGAGAAEQYF; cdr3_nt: TGTGCCAGCAGCTTAGGGGCGGGGGCCGCCGAGCAGTACTTC